The sequence of this TCR beta chain was determined in a study of T-cell reconstitution after alpha-beta-depleted transplantation in children. The CDR3 spans 16 residues. Trimming took 2 bases from V and 2 from J; bases not matched to a gene: 8. Unique molecular identifiers were used to barcode this TCRbeta library. In TCRdb, the PCR reads were re-called with MiXCR into one record per CDR3 protein. This table has fewer than 750,000 distinct CDR3 sequences, approximately 22% appearing once. Study observations and caveats: Several hundred expanded graft clones reportedly supplied alpha-beta T cells about two months after transplant. Surviving recipient T cells and intrathymic progenitors accounted for some patients' high TCRbeta diversity at day 60. Newly made T cells mostly supplied T-cell counts and diversity one year after transplant.

Only a few counts were recorded for this clonotype. Its antigen remains unknown. Here the sequenced sample was PBMCs, mostly from graft donor cells, taken 360 days after TCRalphabeta/CD19-depleted stem cell transplant. The J gene is TRBJ2-5, the V gene TRBV12-3 or TRBV12-4; 7 bases fit TRBD2. The origin of this receptor is a boy under two years old who had a stem cell transplant for acute myeloid leukemia, so the T cells may come from the graft donor. CDR3 amino acids: CASSLRAASGQETQYF. In nucleotides, the CDR3 is TGTGCCAGCAGTTTAAGGGCGGCTAGCGGACAAGAGACCCAGTACTTC.